Shown below are 9 T cell receptor beta chains from a single sample sequenced in a study of T-cell reconstitution after alpha-beta-depleted transplantation in children. Unique molecular identifiers were used in preparing the TCRbeta library. TCRdb re-derived calls from the PCR reads in MiXCR, one entry per CDR3 protein. Among approximately 200,000 distinct CDR3 sequences listed, roughly 6.5% were seen once. Sequenced here: PBMCs, sampled before TCRalphabeta/CD19-depleted stem cell transplant. The receptors originated from a girl in the first two years of life with combined immunodeficiency, due to receive a stem cell transplant.

This clonotype was counted only a few times. The chain joins TRBV7-9 to TRBJ2-1; 9 nucleotides align to TRBD2. This CDR3 has 15 amino acids. Germline CDR1 and CDR2: SEHNR and FQNEAQ (reference sequence). J lost 7 bases, V lost 6 bases, and 10 bases had no gene match. The CDR3 sequence is CASRPLGTSPNEQFF. The CDR3 DNA is TGTGCCAGCAGACCCCTCGGGACTAGCCCTAATGAGCAGTTCTTC.

This clonotype came up many times. The CDR3 DNA reads TGCAGTGCTGGGACAGGGGATAGATACGAGCAGTACTTC. Translating gives CSAGTGDRYEQYF. The rearrangement links TRBV20-1 to TRBJ2-7; 10 positions match TRBD1. Germline-derived CDR1 and CDR2 are DFQATT and SNEGSKA (reference sequence). V gave up 5 bases and J gave up 4 bases; unmatched junction bases: 5. The CDR3 consists of 13 residues.

This clonotype was found many times. V is TRBV4-3 and J is TRBJ2-7; D not certain. Trimming took 3 bases from V and 1 from J, leaving 10 bases between them. Germline V gives CDR1 LGHNA, CDR2 YSLEER. The CDR3 spans 14 residues. CDR3 protein: CASSHYANSYEQYF. CDR3 bases: TGCGCCAGCAGCCACTATGCAAATTCCTACGAGCAGTACTTC.

The table lists this clonotype with many counts. The chain uses TRBV20-1 and TRBJ1-1; the match to TRBD1 covers 7 bases. Germline CDR1 DFQATT, CDR2 SNEGSKA (reference sequence). V lost 3 bases and J lost 10; bases outside the gene matches: 2. The CDR3 contains 10 residues. The CDR3 region has the DNA TGCAGTGCTAGCACAGGGGTAGCTTTCTTT. Translating gives CSASTGVAFF.

Ten or more counts support this clonotype. The chain has TRBV4-1 and TRBJ1-4, with D uncertain. V dropped 1 base and J dropped 6 bases, with 3 bases sitting between them. Germline V gene data show CDR1 as MGHRA and CDR2 as YSYEKL. CDR3 size: 12 residues. CDR3 DNA sequence: TGCGCCAGCAGCCAAGGGTATGAAAAACTGTTTTTT. Protein product: CASSQGYEKLFF.

Note on this clonotype: A read error is possible here, since a much larger clone lies one base away. The V call is TRBV6-5, the J call TRBJ2-3; the D gene is possibly TRBD2 (5 bases). The CDR3 sequence is 13 residues long. Germline V lookup: CDR1 MNHEY, CDR2 SVGAGI. DNA for the CDR3: TGTGCCAGCAGTTACCATCTCGGGGATACGCAGTGTTTT. Encoded protein: CASSYHLGDTQCF.

This clonotype was counted at least ten times. This chain links TRBV7-9 with TRBJ2-2; tentatively, D is TRBD1 (6 bases). The CDR3 extends over 17 amino acids. Germline CDR1 and CDR2: SEHNR and FQNEAQ (reference sequence). Deletions cut 1 base from V and 2 bases from J, with 14 bases between. CDR3 amino acids: CASSLVFWTANTGELFF. The CDR3 coding sequence is TGTGCCAGCAGCTTAGTTTTTTGGACAGCTAACACCGGGGAGCTGTTTTTT.

This clonotype was counted many times. This chain uses TRBV12-3 or TRBV12-4 with TRBJ2-3; D might be TRBD2 (6 bases). V was cut by 4 bases and J by 2 bases, with 10 bases left in between. The CDR3 loop spans 14 amino acids. In DNA form, the CDR3 reads TGTGCCAGCAGTTGGGGGGTGAACACAGATACGCAGTATTTT. Amino acid sequence: CASSWGVNTDTQYF.

This clonotype came up a few times. The rearrangement links TRBV18 to TRBJ2-1; weak D call: TRBD1 (7 bases). The ends were cut back, 5 bases at V and 0 bases at J, with 14 bases in the middle. The CDR3 is made up of 16 amino acids. From germline, CDR1 is KGHSH and CDR2 LQKENI. The CDR3 sequence: CASSVAGGSSYNEQFF. In DNA, the CDR3 is TGTGCCAGCTCAGTTGCAGGGGGGAGCTCCTACAATGAGCAGTTCTTC. Drawing the rest from reference TRBV18 and TRBJ2-1, the complete variable domain is NAGVMQNPRHLVRRRGQEARLRCSPMKGHSHVYWYRQLPEEGLKFMVYLQKENIIDESGMPKERFSAEFPKEGPSILRIQQVVRGDSAAYFCASSVAGGSSYNEQFFGPGTRLTVL.